This T cell receptor (beta chain) was profiled in a study of STAT5B mutations in CD4+ large granular lymphocyte leukemia. Points on this clone: What it binds is not known. A junction boundary mismatches the germline segment, possibly from a read error.

Germline values: CDR1 SSHAT, CDR2 FNYEAQ (reference sequence). There are 15 residues in the CDR3. Broader study findings: Without putative leukemic clones, patient CD4-sorted repertoires remained more clonal than healthy CD4+ repertoires.

Profiled with immunoSEQ multiplex PCR; TCRdb holds only in-frame clones, not every one. The sample gives about 29,000 clones, roughly three quarters of which show up once; approximately 6.2% is in the top ten. The sequenced sample consisted of CD4+ T cells from blood buffy coats. The V call is TRBV7-7, the J call TRBJ2-5; 9 bases line up with TRBD1. The clonotype comes from a human donor in good health. The CDR3 sequence is CASSPGDRAEGTQYF. The DNA of the CDR3 is TGTGCTAGCAGCCCGGGGGACAGGGCTGAAGGGACCCAGTACTTC.